The clone carrying this T cell receptor beta chain was detected once. These data are taken from a study of blood T cell repertoires in COVID-19. Study-wide context: COVID-19 samples collected from the United States, Italy and Spain covered acute and convalescent phases.

The CDR3 runs 14 residues. Germline CDR1 reads LNHDA; CDR2 reads SQIVND (reference sequence). Between the trimmed V and J ends, which lost 3 bases and 3 bases, there was a span of 8 bases. Profiled with immunoSEQ multiplex PCR; TCRdb holds only in-frame clones, not every one. The sample lists about 400,000 clones; about 90% were seen once. This TCR was sampled from a woman aged 25-40 years who had recovered from COVID-19. Sequenced input: PBMCs or T cells enriched from blood (not recorded which). This chain connects TRBV19 to TRBJ1-4; D possibly corresponds to TRBD1 (6 bases). The CDR3 DNA sequence: TGTGCCAGTAGTATTAACAGGGCTAATGAAAAACTGTTTTTT. Its translation is CASSINRANEKLFF.